Listed here is a single T cell receptor (beta chain). The antigen this receptor binds is unknown. Per-base quality was not reported, and no clone a single base away is much larger than it. Using the deep immunoSEQ assay, multiplex PCR amplified TCR CDR3 regions from genomic DNA. Extracted genomic DNA from each cell subset was distributed evenly across all wells of several immunoSEQ 96-well plates, and each plate was treated as a replicate. For sorted subsets, each replicate PCR was loaded with 200 ng genomic DNA, equivalent to 25,000 to 35,000 T cell genomes. Purified libraries were quantified with a Qubit 3.0 fluorometer, sized on a Bioanalyzer 2100, and re-quantified with the KAPA Library Quantification kit. Each immunoSEQ 96-well plate was sequenced on its own single-read 150-cycle Illumina NextSeq 550 flow cell. The authors' pipeline ran thus. Because the immunoSEQ output included only junctional sequences and no quality scores, the filtering could not be the same as the filtering used for full-length reads. To assign V/J genes and CDR3, sequences were annotated using PyIR, a Python wrapper for IgBLAST v1.9, with IMGT germline references. Any read was removed if the V/J assignment was weak (E-value above 1e-6), the CDR3 was missing, or the read contained stop codons, out-of-frame junctions, or ambiguous translated residues. V3J clonotypes were defined by identical inferred V gene, J gene, and CDR3 amino acid sequence. Percentage overlap between repertoires was computed as shared unique clonotypes divided by the size of the smaller repertoire. RTK rarefaction, the Chao1 estimator, and Recon v2.1 estimates of unobserved clonotypes were used to assess repertoire richness. Generation probabilities were computed with OLGA for all TCRbeta clonotypes obtained by the gDNA method from a handful of donors. TCRdb stores this immuneACCESS table with in-frame sequences only. Part of the clones is absent; in the studies checked, under half of the shortfall reflects unresolved V genes, and no reason is known for the rest. D and trimming come from the DNA, and the V and J calls and clone size come from that table. This sample lists 760,000 or so clones; roughly 96% were detected once. Together, the top ten hold less than 0.25% of the sample.

This sample is part of a study of shared clonotypes between healthy human individuals (dated by TCRdb to between 2020 and 2021). With regard to the full study: The cohort comprised two women and a few men aged 18 to 49 years. Per donor, three plates each were used for CD4 naive and CD4 memory, two for CD8 naive, and one for CD8 memory. To estimate repertoire size and how much clonotypes are shared between individuals, the study performed deep sequencing of blood TCR repertoires from about five healthy adults. Libraries were prepared and TCR repertoires were sequenced by different laboratories using diverse techniques, in order to increase sequencing depth and limit assay-specific biases. Between about 0.8 and 8.9 billion PBMCs per donor were obtained by leukapheresis. Broader findings and caveats from the paper: The genetic and exposure-history diversity represented was limited by the small number of donors. Pairwise subsampling led to the expectation that sequencing depth would affect the degree of clonotype sharing among donors. Even with the large sequencing depth, rarefaction of the sorted-subset datasets indicated that sequencing was incomplete. Higher generation probabilities were observed for clonotypes shared by all four sorted-subset donors than for non-shared clonotypes. Estimated clonotype richness was generally larger for naive than for memory subsets. Only blood was sampled, and tissue TCR repertoires likely differ from those in blood. About 5% of naive CD4, 3.5% of naive CD8, roughly 2.5% of memory CD4, and about 0.4% of memory CD8 clonotypes were shared across a few donors.

CD8 naive samples were CD45RO-negative cells positively selected for CCR7, giving a CD45RA+CCR7+ population that excluded TemRA cells. Healthy HIV-negative adults with no recently reported acute infections or vaccinations were included as donors. Every donor was a Caucasian adult residing in Nashville, Tennessee, USA. Blood was obtained by leukapheresis, after which PBMCs were separated by Ficoll-Histopaque density gradient centrifugation and cryopreserved in liquid nitrogen vapor phase. Analytical flow cytometry was used to check the purity and quantity of each magnetically sorted T cell population. Each sorted fraction had its genomic DNA isolated and then quantified by UV absorbance on a Nanodrop 2000c. The cysteine opens and the phenylalanine closes a CDR3 of 12 amino acids. Only the CDR3 region is kept as DNA, spanning 36 bases read in frame from base 1. CDR1 ENHRY and CDR2 SYGVKD were looked up in the germline V gene. V is shortened by 3 bases, J by 4 bases, and the region joining them spans 6 bases.

The source is a man younger than 40 in good health. This receptor chain uses TRBV10-3 and TRBJ1-1; the D gene assignment is ambiguous. Sequenced: naive CD8+ T cells sorted from blood. The cell subset or site label for this specimen denotes: CD45RA+CCR7+. The DNA sequence is as follows: TGTGCCATCAGTGAAGGAGGCACTGAAGCTTTCTTT. This sequence encodes CAISEGGTEAFF.